This TCR beta chain was obtained from a study of molecular identifiers for immune sequencing clone quantification. Study information: Replicate RNA from roughly 20,000 or 100,000 naive CD8 T cells formed five aliquots; four were sequenced.

Input for naive CD8 libraries was about 18,000 to 1,100,000 sorted cells; the RNA fraction used was 10%, 30% or 50%. V was pared by 6 bases and J by 5 bases, with 16 bases between. Germline CDR1 reads PRHDT; CDR2 reads FYEKMQ (reference sequence). CDR3 length: 15 amino acids. Previously reported methods and listed TCR primers produced the bulk TCR libraries. TCRdb used MiXCR to reprocess the PCR reads, holding one entry per CDR3 protein. The top ten hold under 0.85% of the sample, which has about 500,000 distinct CDR3 sequences, around 23% seen once. Sequenced material: naive CD8+ T cells from blood, with Jurkat cell RNA spiked in. Subset meaning: FACS-sorted CD8+CD4-CCR7+CD45RA+ naive T cells. The chain is built from TRBV13 and TRBJ1-4; D unresolved. The TCR sequence derives from a human donor in good health. Some libraries in this study had Jurkat cell RNA spiked in. CDR3 amino acids: CASSNSAVQNEKLFF. The CDR3 nucleotides are TGTGCCAGCAGTAATAGCGCGGTACAGAATGAAAAACTGTTTTTT.